The source of this TCR beta chain is a study of blood T cell repertoires in COVID-19. This CDR3 spans 16 amino acids. Germline V gene data show CDR1 as SGHAT and CDR2 as FQDESV (reference sequence). V lost 3 bases, J lost 7 bases, and 19 bases lay in between. Here immunoSEQ multiplex PCR was the method, and the copy in TCRdb shows in-frame clones only, minus some. The sample has tens of thousands of clones, nearly 90% seen once. The TCR comes from a woman aged 50 to 65 with COVID-19, enrolled during active disease. The sequencing sample was made of peripheral blood. This chain connects TRBV11-1 to TRBJ2-1; D might be TRBD2 (5 bases). The CDR3 here is CASSFTHAGDLNEQFF. CDR3 nucleotide sequence: TGTGCCAGCAGCTTTACACACGCGGGTGATTTGAATGAGCAGTTCTTC. The whole variable domain, filled in from reference TRBV11-1 and TRBJ2-1, reads EAEVAQSPRYKITEKSQAVAFWCDPISGHATLYWYRQILGQGPELLVQFQDESVVDDSQLPKDRFSAERLKGVDSTLKIQPAELGDSAMYLCASSFTHAGDLNEQFFGPGTRLTVL.